One sample yielded the 18 T cell receptor beta chains listed below, sequenced in a study of blood T cell repertoires in COVID-19 (dated by TCRdb to the early 2020s). The library was prepared using the immunoSEQ multiplex PCR assay. The immuneACCESS repertoire file appears here via TCRdb, limited to in-frame rearrangements. These files lack a portion of the clones; in checked studies, under half of the deficit traces to unresolved V genes, and the cause of the others is not known. Counted in this sample were roughly 120,000 clones; approximately 85% of them appeared once. The ten largest clones represent 7.9% of the sample. Material for sequencing was peripheral blood. All receptors derive from a man aged 70 or older with acute or convalescent COVID-19.

This clone appeared a single time. This chain joins TRBV7-8 and TRBJ2-6; no clear D gene. CDR3 length: 15 residues. Germline V gives CDR1 SGHVS, CDR2 FQNEAQ. Trimming removed 3 bases from V and 4 bases from J, with 10 bases in between. This CDR3 reads CASSFRVSGANVLTF. CDR3 coding DNA: TGTGCCAGCAGCTTCCGGGTATCCGGGGCCAACGTCCTGACTTTC.

V is TRBV28 and J is TRBJ2-1; TRBD2 matches at 8 bases. V shed 9 bases and J 0 bases; nucleotides not matched to a gene: 10. Germline V gene lookup returns CDR1 MDHEN and CDR2 SYDVKM. This CDR3 is 16 amino acids long. Here the CDR3 DNA reads TGTGCCAGTAGCGGGATCTTCCGGAGCTCCTACAATGAGCAGTTCTTC. Its protein is CASSGIFRSSYNEQFF.

The chain carries TRBV10-3 and TRBJ1-2; a weak D match, TRBD1 (5 bases). CDR1 and CDR2 (germline): ENHRY, SYGVKD. V lost 4 bases and J 6 bases, leaving 12 bases between the germline ends. The CDR3 is made up of 13 amino acids. CDR3 amino acids: CAISVGQGNGYTF. CDR3 coding DNA: TGTGCCATCAGTGTTGGGCAGGGTAATGGCTACACCTTC.

This sequence joins TRBV24-1 and TRBJ1-2; D remains ambiguous. The V end lost 4 bases, the J end lost 8 bases, and 16 bases lay between the germline ends. CDR3 length equals 14 residues. Looked up from germline, CDR1 is KGHDR and CDR2 is SFDVKD. CDR3 region: CATSDSLAGEGYTF. In DNA form, the CDR3 reads TGTGCCACCAGTGACTCACTGGCAGGTGAAGGCTACACCTTC.

This sequence joins TRBV6-5 and TRBJ1-6; D is undetermined. The CDR3 totals 15 residues. V lost 0 bases to trimming and J lost 6 bases, with 9 bases between them. Germline V gene data show CDR1 as MNHEY and CDR2 as SVGAGI. The CDR3 is CASSYSGRLNSPLHF. The CDR3 DNA reads TGTGCCAGCAGTTACTCAGGGAGACTTAATTCACCCCTCCACTTT.

V and J are TRBV2 and TRBJ2-5; 8 positions agree with TRBD1. CDR1 SNHLY and CDR2 FYNNEI come from the germline V gene. The CDR3 has 13 amino acids. V was clipped by 6 bases and J by 4 bases; unmatched bases: 4. Here the CDR3 reads CASRPDRGETQYF. CDR3 coding DNA: TGTGCCAGCAGACCTGACAGGGGAGAGACCCAGTACTTC.

The rearrangement joins TRBV18 to TRBJ2-1; 11 nucleotides agree with TRBD2. This CDR3 spans 14 amino acids. The germline V gene encodes CDR1 KGHSH and CDR2 LQKENI. The V gene end was trimmed by 8 bases and the J gene end by 8 bases; junction bases not matched to a gene: 8. The CDR3 region is CASTLAGEGDEQFF. Written as DNA, the CDR3 is TGTGCCAGCACACTAGCGGGAGAGGGGGATGAGCAGTTCTTC.

This clone was detected a few times. The sample holds other DNA sequences that translate to the same CDR3. The rearrangement joins TRBV4-1 to TRBJ2-1; 10 nucleotides line up with TRBD2. The V gene's germline CDR1 is MGHRA and CDR2 YSYEKL. V lost 1 base to trimming and J lost 4 bases; unmatched junction nucleotides: 1. The CDR3 has 15 residues. Written as DNA, the CDR3 is TGCGCCAGCAGCCAAGTACTAGCGGGGTACAATGAGCAGTTCTTC. Encoded protein: CASSQVLAGYNEQFF.

This clone is a singleton in its sample. The rearrangement links TRBV2 to TRBJ2-6; D possibly corresponds to TRBD1 (6 bases). CDR3 length equals 14 residues. Per the germline V gene, CDR1 is SNHLY and CDR2 is FYNNEI. Between the trimmed V and J ends, which lost 7 bases and 0 bases, there was a span of 7 bases. The CDR3 sequence is CASMDSSGANVLTF. The CDR3 region has the DNA TGTGCCAGCATGGACAGCTCTGGGGCCAACGTCCTGACTTTC.

This clone was seen only once. V is TRBV24-1 and J is TRBJ1-4; 8 positions match TRBD1. Germline CDR1 and CDR2: KGHDR and SFDVKD. Losses at the gene ends were 3 bases for V and 5 bases for J; bases not matched to a gene: 4. This CDR3 contains 15 residues. For the CDR3, the DNA is TGTGCCACCAGTGATGGACAGGGTTGGAATGAAAAACTGTTTTTT. This sequence encodes CATSDGQGWNEKLFF.

The chain couples TRBV30 to TRBJ1-1; no firm D call. The germline CDR1 and CDR2 sequences are GTSNPN and SVGIG (reference sequence). This CDR3 is built from 14 residues. With 5 bases removed from V and 4 bases from J, the gap between germline ends came to 17 bases. The CDR3 DNA sequence: TGTGCCTGGCGCTCATGGCCCTCTGCCACTGAAGCTTTCTTT. Translation gives CAWRSWPSATEAFF.

The V call is TRBV10-2, the J call TRBJ2-7; a possible D gene is TRBD2 (6 bases). CDR3 length equals 14 residues. The V and J ends lost 2 bases and 1 base respectively, with 9 bases between them. Germline V lookup: CDR1 WSHSY, CDR2 SAAADI. Here the CDR3 reads CASSELARSYEQYF. The CDR3 DNA reads TGCGCCAGCAGTGAGCTAGCGAGATCCTACGAGCAGTACTTC.

The V call is TRBV5-1, the J call TRBJ1-1; the match to TRBD1 covers 10 bases. Germline V gene sequence: CDR1 SGHRS, CDR2 YFSETQ. The V gene end was trimmed by 4 bases and the J gene end by 10 bases; junction bases not matched to a gene: 13. CDR3 length: 15 residues. The CDR3 region is CASSRDRDRGIGAFF. The CDR3 DNA follows: TGCGCCAGCAGCAGGGACCGGGACAGGGGTATCGGAGCTTTCTTT.

V is TRBV7-8 and J is TRBJ1-2, with TRBD1 matching over 7 bases. With 2 bases clipped from V and 4 bases from J, the junction kept 4 bases outside the gene matches. The CDR3 totals 14 residues. Per the germline V gene, CDR1 is SGHVS and CDR2 is FQNEAQ. The CDR3 loop reads CASSLRTGTYGYTF. The CDR3 DNA sequence: TGTGCCAGCAGCTTAAGGACAGGAACCTATGGCTACACCTTC.

The chain is built from TRBV19 and TRBJ1-6; D is possibly TRBD1 (5 bases). Germline V lookup: CDR1 LNHDA, CDR2 SQIVND (reference sequence). The CDR3 extends over 12 amino acids. V was pared by 3 bases and J by 10 bases, with 7 bases between. The CDR3 loop is CASSIGGSPLHF. CDR3 nucleotide sequence: TGTGCCAGTAGTATTGGGGGGTCACCCCTCCACTTT.

The rearrangement uses TRBV29-1 and TRBJ2-7; D possibly corresponds to TRBD1 (6 bases). CDR3 size: 11 residues. From germline, CDR1 is SQVTM and CDR2 ANQGSEA. Trimming cost V 5 bases and J 13 bases, with 18 bases left between them. Written as DNA, the CDR3 is TGCAGCGTTTTTCGAACAGGGATACTATACTTC. It encodes CSVFRTGILYF.

This sequence joins TRBV7-6 and TRBJ2-1; 10 nucleotides align to TRBD2. Looked up from germline, CDR1 is SGHVS and CDR2 is FNYEAQ. This CDR3 is built from 16 residues. Unmatched junction bases numbered 2, after V lost 1 base and J lost 2 bases. CDR3 amino acids: CASSLGLAGAYNEQFF. The CDR3 DNA is TGTGCCAGCAGCTTAGGGCTAGCGGGGGCCTACAATGAGCAGTTCTTC.

The chain has TRBV5-1 and TRBJ2-7; D is ambiguous. Looked up from germline, CDR1 is SGHRS and CDR2 is YFSETQ. V was trimmed by 1 base and J by 4 bases, leaving 12 bases between them. There are 14 residues in the CDR3. The CDR3 DNA is TGCGCCAGCAGCTTGACCCCTAGTGTGTACGAGCAGTACTTC. This codes for CASSLTPSVYEQYF.